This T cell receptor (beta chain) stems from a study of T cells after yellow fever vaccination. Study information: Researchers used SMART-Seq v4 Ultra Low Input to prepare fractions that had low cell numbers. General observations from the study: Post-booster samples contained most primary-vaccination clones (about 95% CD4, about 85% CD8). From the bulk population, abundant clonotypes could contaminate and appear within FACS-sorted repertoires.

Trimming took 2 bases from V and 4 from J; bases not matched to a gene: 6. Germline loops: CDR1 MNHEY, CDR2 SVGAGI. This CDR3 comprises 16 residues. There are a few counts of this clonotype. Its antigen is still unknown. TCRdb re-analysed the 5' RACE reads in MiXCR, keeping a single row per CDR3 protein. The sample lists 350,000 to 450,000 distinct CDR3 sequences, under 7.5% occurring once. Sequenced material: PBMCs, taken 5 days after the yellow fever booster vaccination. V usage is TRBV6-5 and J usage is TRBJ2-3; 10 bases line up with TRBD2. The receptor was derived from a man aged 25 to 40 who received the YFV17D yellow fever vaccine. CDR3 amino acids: CASSYRSGRFADTQYF. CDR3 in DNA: TGTGCCAGCAGTTACCGTAGCGGGAGGTTCGCAGATACGCAGTATTTT.